This T cell receptor (beta chain) appears in the sequencing data of a study of OX40 agonist ivuxolimab in advanced cancers. Overall study results and limits: Still undetermined is the antigen specificity of the expanded peripheral T cells.

The V end lost 2 bases, the J end lost 0 bases, and 8 bases lay between the germline ends. The CDR3 covers 14 residues. Per the germline V gene, CDR1 is MNHNS and CDR2 is SASEGT. Sequencing used immunoSEQ multiplex PCR; TCRdb keeps in-frame clones, though not all of them. The sample lists tens of thousands of clones, roughly 89% occurring once. Blood sampling was done at baseline, cycle 4 day 1, and cycle 7 day 1. Concerning this clone itself: Its antigen remains unidentified. Other DNA sequences in this specimen translate into the identical CDR3.

The source was CD4+ or CD8+ T cells sorted from blood, collected in a trial of the OX40 agonist ivuxolimab. V usage is TRBV6-1 and J usage is TRBJ2-7, with a possible D match to TRBD2 (7 bases). This sequence originates from an adult with an advanced solid tumor such as melanoma, head and neck, liver or kidney cancer. CDR3 region: CASSERGASYEQYF. The CDR3 coding sequence is TGTGCCAGCAGTGAACGGGGGGCCTCCTACGAGCAGTACTTC.